This T cell receptor (beta chain) is from a study of blood T cell repertoires in COVID-19 (dated by TCRdb to about 2020). About the study as a whole: Samples covering the acute and convalescent phases of COVID-19 were provided by collaborators in the United States, Italy and Spain. The dataset comprised deeply sampled blood TCRbeta repertoires from subjects exposed to, actively infected with, or recovered from COVID-19. The material from the prospective study consisted of cDNA or gDNA derived from T cells, B-cell-depleted T cells, or PBMCs. The samples were drawn from the first 160 participants of the ongoing ImmuneRACE study and from 950 to 1,500 subjects provided by 6 global collaborators. The repertoires were made available in a free public database intended to serve as a resource for research on the immune response to SARS-CoV-2. Where HLA class I and class II types were available, the types were taken from metadata supplied by the sample provider, not from assay-based typing. A de-identified subject ID, COVID-19 status, age in years and sex were almost always included in the sample metadata. Paper-wide results and their limitations: The amount of clinical and demographic metadata varied by source and participant and was provided uncurated.

Inclusive of the bounding cysteine and phenylalanine, the CDR3 is 14 residues long. The CDR3 DNA has 42 bases and is translated from base 1. Sequences LGHDT (CDR1) and YNNKEL (CDR2) are obtained from the germline V gene (reference sequence). V was cut back by 0 bases and J by 4 bases, leaving a gap of 9 bases between them. TCRbeta CDR3 regions were amplified from genomic DNA using the immunoSEQ Assay, a bias-controlled multiplex PCR. In the source study's methods: Nucleated cell counts per sample were estimated from amplification of reference gene primers within the assay. To quantify the absolute abundance of each unique TCRbeta CDR3 rearrangement, sequence reads were collapsed and filtered. Productive Simpson clonality was computed per sample as the square root of Simpson's diversity index over productive rearrangements. Sourced from immuneACCESS, this table was stored by TCRdb with only in-frame sequences that have V and J called. A share of the clones is absent; for the studies checked, an unresolved V gene accounts for under half, and the remainder has no known explanation. Clone size and the V and J calls come from that table; the DNA yielded D and trimming. For this sample the table gives more than 85,000 clones, of which approximately 82% were detected only once. 3.8% of the sample belongs to the ten largest clones.

Notes on this clone: Its antigen is still unknown. Per-base quality was not reported, and no clone a single base away is much larger than it.

The collaborating institutions used their own protocols to collect whole blood in K2EDTA tubes. For TCRbeta analysis, collaborator samples were shipped as frozen whole blood, as isolated PBMCs, or as DNA extracted from either sample type. Sequencing input: peripheral blood. Recombination connected TRBV3-1 (or the pseudogene TRBV3-2) to TRBJ1-2, with no D gene named confidently. The source of this sequence is a woman older than 75 with acute or convalescent COVID-19. Here is the DNA: TGTGCCAGCAGCCAAGATGGCACCCTCTATGGCTACACCTTC. This translates into CASSQDGTLYGYTF.